The entry below describes one T cell receptor (beta chain). Other DNA sequences from this sample encode an identical CDR3 as well. TCRdb's copy holds only in-frame clones and misses some; the assay was immunoSEQ multiplex PCR. The sample has about 610,000 clones, almost 97% seen once. The sample belongs to a study of shared clonotypes between healthy human individuals. All donors were Caucasian adults living in Nashville, Tennessee. CDR3 size: 16 residues. V was trimmed by 1 base and J by 1 base, leaving 11 bases between them. Germline lookup yields CDR1 MGHRA and CDR2 YSYEKL. The TCR originated in a woman aged 25 to 39 in good health. The sequenced sample consisted of naive CD4+ T cells sorted from blood. Subset given: CD45RA+ positively selected. This chain joins TRBV4-1 and TRBJ2-1, with TRBD2 as a possible D gene (6 bases). The CDR3 DNA sequence: TGCGCCAGCAGCCAAGGGGCGGGGAGGTCCTACAATGAGCAGTTCTTC. It translates to CASSQGAGRSYNEQFF.